A single sample is the source of the 27 T cell receptor beta chains below, sequenced in a study of T-cell reconstitution after alpha-beta-depleted transplantation in children. Researchers prepared the TCRbeta library using unique molecular identifiers, the study reports. TCRdb analysed the PCR reads with MiXCR anew, one entry per CDR3 protein. Of 500,000 or so distinct CDR3 sequences listed, 10% to 12% are singletons. This specimen was PBMCs, mostly from graft donor cells, taken 180 days after TCRalphabeta/CD19-depleted stem cell transplant. The receptors originated from a female patient aged 2-15 years who had a stem cell transplant for aplastic anemia, so the T cells may come from the graft donor.

The V call is TRBV28, the J call TRBJ1-1; D unresolved. V lost 2 bases to trimming and J lost 0 bases, with 10 bases between them. The CDR3 covers 15 residues. CDR1 and CDR2 (germline): MDHEN, SYDVKM. CDR3 nucleotides: TGTGCCAGCAGTTTACTCCAGGCGATGAACACTGAAGCTTTCTTT. Protein sequence: CASSLLQAMNTEAFF.

This clonotype was seen at least ten times. The V gene is TRBV9, the J gene TRBJ1-2, with 9 bases lining up with TRBD1. Losses at the gene ends were 0 bases for V and 4 bases for J; bases not matched to a gene: 10. CDR1 is SGDLS and CDR2 is YYNGEE in the germline V gene. The CDR3 loop spans 17 amino acids. The CDR3 DNA reads TGTGCCAGCAGCGTAGGCCCCGACAGGGGGTATAGCTATGGCTACACCTTC. Translated: CASSVGPDRGYSYGYTF.

V gene TRBV20-1 combines with J gene TRBJ2-7, with 13 bases fitting TRBD2. V trimming: 5 bases; J trimming: 1 base; junction bases outside the gene matches: 5. The CDR3 covers 15 residues. The germline gives CDR1 DFQATT, CDR2 SNEGSKA (reference sequence). CDR3: CSAGGLAGKSYEQYF. The CDR3 DNA follows: TGCAGTGCTGGGGGACTAGCGGGAAAGTCCTACGAGCAGTACTTC.

This clonotype came up many times. The chain couples TRBV15 to TRBJ2-1; D not resolved. CDR3 length: 15 residues. The V end lost 4 bases, the J end lost 6 bases, and 16 bases lay between the germline ends. Germline V gives CDR1 LNHNV, CDR2 YYDKDF (reference sequence). The chain's CDR3 is CATSIGRAPINEQFF. DNA of the CDR3: TGTGCCACCAGCATCGGTAGGGCCCCTATCAATGAGCAGTTCTTC.

The chain combines TRBV15 with TRBJ2-7; D unresolved. Looked up from germline, CDR1 is LNHNV and CDR2 is YYDKDF (reference sequence). This CDR3 comprises 13 residues. V was shortened by 0 bases and J by 7 bases, with 10 bases between the two germline ends. The CDR3 loop is CATSREPFGEQYV. The CDR3 region has the DNA TGTGCCACCAGCAGAGAACCCTTCGGGGAGCAGTACGTC.

V and J are TRBV18 and TRBJ2-1; 14 positions agree with TRBD2. J lost 5 bases, V lost 5 bases, and 8 bases had no gene match. CDR1 KGHSH and CDR2 LQKENI come from the germline V gene. This CDR3 comprises 17 residues. The CDR3 region is CASSSGTSGSGDNEQFF. The CDR3 coding sequence is TGTGCCAGCTCATCTGGGACTAGCGGGAGTGGTGACAATGAGCAGTTCTTC.

The chain carries TRBV5-1 and TRBJ1-1, with a tentative D call TRBD1 (5 bases). CDR1 is SGHRS, CDR2 YFSETQ, per germline. The length of the CDR3 is 13 residues. V was pared by 5 bases and J by 4 bases, with 12 bases between. This CDR3 reads CASRPPGGTEAFF. CDR3 in DNA: TGCGCCAGCAGACCCCCGGGGGGCACTGAAGCTTTCTTT. Drawing the rest from reference TRBV5-1 and TRBJ1-1, the complete variable domain is KAGVTQTPRYLIKTRGQQVTLSCSPISGHRSVSWYQQTPGQGLQFLFEYFSETQRNKGNFPGRFSGRQFSNSRSEMNVSTLELGDSALYLCASRPPGGTEAFFGQGTRLTVV.

This clonotype came up many times. The chain joins TRBV20-1 to TRBJ2-7; TRBD1 matches 9 bases. V trimming: 0 bases; J trimming: 0 bases; junction bases outside the gene matches: 12. Germline V gene data show CDR1 as DFQATT and CDR2 as SNEGSKA (reference sequence). The CDR3 has 18 residues. The CDR3 DNA reads TGCAGTGCTAGAGATTCGGGTCCAACAGGGGGCGCCTCCTACGAGCAGTACTTC. This gives the protein CSARDSGPTGGASYEQYF.

This clonotype was seen more than once but under ten times. The chain is built from TRBV5-1 and TRBJ2-7; TRBD2 agrees at 7 bases. CDR1 and CDR2 from the germline V gene are SGHRS and YFSETQ. The CDR3 is 13 amino acids. V lost 3 bases to trimming and J lost 4 bases; unmatched junction nucleotides: 4. CDR3 sequence reads: CASSWGLYYEQYV. The CDR3 region has the DNA TGCGCCAGCAGCTGGGGACTATATTACGAGCAGTACGTC.

There are a few counts of this clonotype. This chain uses TRBV29-1 with TRBJ2-7; 7 bases agree with TRBD1. V lost 4 bases and J lost 3; bases outside the gene matches: 12. Germline lookup yields CDR1 SQVTM and CDR2 ANQGSEA. This CDR3 has 15 amino acids. The CDR3 loop is CSVVGDSFRLYEQYF. CDR3 nucleotide sequence: TGCAGCGTTGTGGGGGACAGTTTTCGCCTCTACGAGCAGTACTTC.

The chain links TRBV27 to TRBJ2-1; 9 bases agree with TRBD2. The CDR3 has 15 amino acids. CDR1 is MNHEY and CDR2 is SMNVEV in the germline V gene (reference sequence). V was clipped by 9 bases and J by 4 bases; unmatched bases: 10. CDR3 loop: CASFGPAGGYNEQFF. The CDR3 nucleotides read TGTGCCAGTTTCGGGCCAGCGGGAGGATACAATGAGCAGTTCTTC.

This chain joins TRBV27 and TRBJ2-5; the D is unclear. Germline V gene data show CDR1 as MNHEY and CDR2 as SMNVEV (reference sequence). The CDR3 is made up of 15 amino acids. Deletions cut 0 bases from V and 2 bases from J, with 10 bases between. The CDR3 spells CASSLSHGPQETQYF. The CDR3, as DNA: TGTGCCAGCAGTTTATCCCACGGACCACAAGAGACCCAGTACTTC.

V and J are TRBV6-2 or TRBV6-3 and TRBJ1-1; the match to TRBD1 covers 9 bases. This CDR3 is 16 amino acids long. The ends lost 6 bases at V and 5 bases at J; junction bases unmatched: 13. The germline CDR1 and CDR2 sequences are MNHEY and SVGEGT. The CDR3: CASSHTAGQGTTEAFF. Written as DNA, the CDR3 is TGTGCCAGCAGCCACACCGCGGGACAGGGTACTACTGAAGCTTTCTTT.

This clonotype appeared a few times. V usage is TRBV9 and J usage is TRBJ2-1, with D unclear. Trimming stripped 4 bases from V and 1 base from J, with 12 bases between. The germline CDR1 and CDR2 sequences are SGDLS and YYNGEE. CDR3 length: 15 residues. The CDR3 nucleotides are TGTGCCAGCAGCCTCTTCGGTGAATCCTACAATGAGCAGTTCTTC. Protein sequence: CASSLFGESYNEQFF.

This clonotype was seen only a few times. The chain joins TRBV20-1 to TRBJ2-2, with 10 positions matching TRBD2. CDR3 length equals 15 residues. V lost 4 bases and J lost 4; bases outside the gene matches: 6. Per germline, CDR1 DFQATT and CDR2 SNEGSKA (reference sequence). CDR3 amino acids: CSATIAGGSTGELFF. CDR3 in DNA: TGCAGTGCTACTATAGCGGGAGGTAGCACCGGGGAGCTGTTTTTT.

This clonotype was seen only a few times. This chain joins TRBV19 and TRBJ1-5; D is perhaps TRBD1 (6 bases). The CDR3 has 16 residues. CDR1 is LNHDA, CDR2 SQIVND, per germline (reference sequence). Trimming shortened V by 5 bases and J by 0 bases, and 14 bases separated the two germline ends. The CDR3 loop is CASSGTGAYSNQPQHF. The CDR3 DNA reads TGTGCCAGTAGTGGGACGGGGGCCTATAGCAATCAGCCCCAGCATTTT.

This CDR3 reads CARGPGPRGAGELFF. The CDR3 DNA is TGTGCCAGGGGCCCCGGGCCTCGCGGCGCCGGGGAGCTGTTTTTT. J is TRBJ2-2 and V is TRBV28; D remains ambiguous. This CDR3 is built from 15 residues. Trimming took 9 bases from V and 6 from J, leaving 20 bases between them. The germline V gene has CDR1 MDHEN and CDR2 SYDVKM.

This clonotype was counted many times. This chain connects TRBV12-3 or TRBV12-4 to TRBJ2-2; no clear D. This CDR3 has 14 amino acids. Between the trimmed V and J ends, which lost 0 bases and 3 bases, there was a span of 5 bases. The CDR3, as DNA: TGTGCCAGCAGTTTAGCGCGACACACCGGGGAGCTGTTTTTT. It encodes CASSLARHTGELFF.

This clonotype was observed a few times. V and J are TRBV6-5 and TRBJ1-1; D not resolved. V gave up 0 bases and J gave up 0 bases, with 11 bases separating them. CDR1 and CDR2 from the germline V gene are MNHEY and SVGAGI. The CDR3 covers 16 residues. Here the CDR3 DNA reads TGTGCCAGCAGTTACTCGAGCGCCGTAATGAACACTGAAGCTTTCTTT. Translation gives CASSYSSAVMNTEAFF.

The rearrangement links TRBV9 to TRBJ2-2; D perhaps matches TRBD2 (5 bases). The CDR3 is 15 amino acids. Germline assignment: CDR1 SGDLS and CDR2 YYNGEE. V was pared by 4 bases and J by 4 bases, with 14 bases between. The CDR3 nucleotides read TGTGCCAGCAGCTTTCCCCGGGAAAGCACCGGGGAGCTGTTTTTT. Translated, it gives CASSFPRESTGELFF. Full variable domain (remainder filled in from reference TRBV9 and TRBJ2-2): DSGVTQTPKHLITATGQRVTLRCSPRSGDLSVYWYQQSLDQGLQFLIQYYNGEERAKGNILERFSAQQFPDLHSELNLSSLELGDSALYFCASSFPRESTGELFFGEGSRLTVL.

This clonotype appeared a few times. The V and J genes are TRBV7-2 and TRBJ2-7; D is uncertain. The germline V and J ends were trimmed by 2 bases and 5 bases, with 4 bases remaining between them. Germline V gene data show CDR1 as SGHTA and CDR2 as FQGNSA. This CDR3 contains 11 residues. In DNA form, the CDR3 reads TGTGCCAGCAGCTTATGGAACGAGCAGTACTTC. This encodes CASSLWNEQYF.

This clonotype has only a few counts. The rearrangement links TRBV3-1 to TRBJ2-7; the D is unclear. CDR3 length: 12 residues. Trimming cost V 1 base and J 6 bases, with 7 bases left between them. In germline, CDR1 is LGHDT, CDR2 YNNKEL (reference sequence). The CDR3 reads CASSQVGLEQYF. The CDR3, as DNA: TGTGCCAGCAGCCAAGTGGGCCTCGAGCAGTACTTC.

The genes are TRBV20-1 and TRBJ1-2; 9 bases match TRBD1. Germline CDR1 reads DFQATT; CDR2 reads SNEGSKA (reference sequence). Losses at the gene ends were 1 base for V and 6 bases for J; bases not matched to a gene: 12. The CDR3 length is 16 residues. The CDR3 DNA follows: TGCAGTGCTAGAGGGACAGGGGTATATCTGAGGGATGGCTACACCTTC. This gives the protein CSARGTGVYLRDGYTF.

This clonotype was seen more than once but under ten times. The chain combines TRBV12-5 with TRBJ2-1; 13 nucleotides align to TRBD2. From germline, CDR1 is LGHNT and CDR2 FRNRAP. The V segment lost 0 bases and the J segment 9 bases; nucleotides outside the gene matches: 11. The CDR3 sequence is 18 residues long. CDR3 amino acids: CASGLVPLGLAGMGEQFF. The DNA for the CDR3 is TGTGCTAGTGGTTTGGTACCGTTGGGACTAGCGGGAATGGGTGAGCAGTTCTTC.

The chain carries TRBV9 and TRBJ1-1; D remains unclear. Trimming shortened V by 3 bases and J by 7 bases, and 16 bases separated the two germline ends. Germline CDR1 reads SGDLS; CDR2 reads YYNGEE. The CDR3 spans 14 residues. The DNA for the CDR3 is TGTGCCAGCAGCGCGGGGTACGGGAGCTATGAAGCTTTCTTT. This sequence encodes CASSAGYGSYEAFF.

This clonotype was observed a few times. The chain combines TRBV10-3 with TRBJ2-3; 10 bases line up with TRBD2. The CDR3 extends over 17 amino acids. The V segment lost 3 bases and the J segment 2 bases; nucleotides outside the gene matches: 8. Germline V gene sequence: CDR1 ENHRY, CDR2 SYGVKD. CDR3 loop: CAISEGVAGGYTDTQYF. CDR3 in DNA: TGTGCCATCAGTGAAGGGGTAGCGGGAGGTTACACAGATACGCAGTATTTT.

This chain connects TRBV6-5 to TRBJ2-2, with D perhaps given as TRBD1 or TRBD2 (5 bases each). V lost 0 bases and J lost 1, with 12 bases in between. Per germline, CDR1 MNHEY and CDR2 SVGAGI. The length of the CDR3 is 17 residues. The CDR3 region has the DNA TGTGCCAGCAGTTACTCGGGGACCAGCTTGAACACCGGGGAGCTGTTTTTT. Protein: CASSYSGTSLNTGELFF.